The clone carrying this T cell receptor beta chain was detected once. What it binds is not known. The CDR3 spans 15 residues. Germline assignment: CDR1 MDHEN and CDR2 SYDVKM. The germline V and J ends were trimmed by 6 bases and 1 base, with 13 bases remaining between them. This record comes from a study of monozygotic twins with cystic fibrosis. General study results and limits: Monozygotic CF twin pairs shared significantly more nucleotide-identical clonotypes than unrelated CF individuals did. Median Simpson clonality of approximately 0.01 suggested naive T cells predominated.

Profiled with immunoSEQ multiplex PCR; TCRdb holds only in-frame clones, not every one. The sample gives around 30,000 clones, 85% of which show up once; around 1% is in the top ten. This clonotype was obtained from a girl aged 2 to 9 with cystic fibrosis. This rearrangement joins TRBV28 to TRBJ1-3; D unresolved. The sample taken for sequencing was blood. The CDR3 here is CASRGPGKSGNTIYF. The CDR3 DNA reads TGTGCCAGCAGGGGCCCCGGGAAGTCTGGAAACACCATATATTTT.